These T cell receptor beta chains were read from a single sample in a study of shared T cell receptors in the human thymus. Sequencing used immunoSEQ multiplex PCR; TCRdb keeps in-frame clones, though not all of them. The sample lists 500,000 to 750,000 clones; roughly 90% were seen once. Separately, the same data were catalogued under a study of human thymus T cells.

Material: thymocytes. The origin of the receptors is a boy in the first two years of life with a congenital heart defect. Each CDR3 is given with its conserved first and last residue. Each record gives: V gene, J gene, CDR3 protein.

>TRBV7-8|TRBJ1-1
CASSLSLGLNTEAFF
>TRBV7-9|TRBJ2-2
CASSSRATGRGTGELFF
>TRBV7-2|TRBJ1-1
CASSPRGTEAFF
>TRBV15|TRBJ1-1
CATSREAAGRGETEAFF
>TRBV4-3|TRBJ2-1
CASSQDRRRDRSYNEQFF
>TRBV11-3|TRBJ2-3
CASSPYNDGDTQYF
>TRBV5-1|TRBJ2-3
CASSAYGGGPADTQYF
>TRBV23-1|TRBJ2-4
CASSHSHGPQSASGRDIQYF
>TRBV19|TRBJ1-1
CATQTVNTEAFF
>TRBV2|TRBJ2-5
CASSPTSSGGFNWEETQYF
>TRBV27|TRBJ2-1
CASSFGDSIGLNEQFF
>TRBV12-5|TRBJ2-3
CAVQGASSTDTQYF
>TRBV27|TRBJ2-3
CASSLGGISWGTDTQYF
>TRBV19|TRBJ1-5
CASRREDVDQPQHF
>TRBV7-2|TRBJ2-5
CASSLQGAGETQYF
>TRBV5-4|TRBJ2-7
CASSLLEREVEYEQYF
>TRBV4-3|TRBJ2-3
CASSQGGVMRTSGRGGTDTQYF
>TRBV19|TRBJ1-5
CASKDGVGPQHF
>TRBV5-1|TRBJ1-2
CASRGRQGANYGYTF
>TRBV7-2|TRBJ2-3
CASSLEQGAGDTQYF
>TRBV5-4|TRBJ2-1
CASSQIPIQGGGLF
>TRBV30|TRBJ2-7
CAPVLPSRLARTSEQYF
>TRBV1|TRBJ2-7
CTSSQDGEGGPGHEQYF
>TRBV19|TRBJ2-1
CASSIMGLAGGNEQFF
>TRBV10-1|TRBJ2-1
CAIFLRLAADNEQFF
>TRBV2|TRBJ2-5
CASTWTSGNKETQYF
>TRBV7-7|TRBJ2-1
CASSLAGRAGEQFF
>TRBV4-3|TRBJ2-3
CASSQARVRLAGEDTQYF
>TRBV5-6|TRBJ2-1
CASSLAGGEYNEQFF
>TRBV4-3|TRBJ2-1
CASSQDPLAGDSNEQFF
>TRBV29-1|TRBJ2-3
CSVGPGTSGRTDTQYF
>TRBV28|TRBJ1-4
CASSAWDSTATNEKLFF
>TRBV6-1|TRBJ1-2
CASSPSRANYGYTF
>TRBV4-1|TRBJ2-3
CASSRWPSGRAKAGTDTQYF
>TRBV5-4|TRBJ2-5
CASSLGRTSGRRGIQETQYF
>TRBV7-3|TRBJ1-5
CASSPQGQGAYQPQHF
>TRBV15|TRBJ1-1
CATSRGWGTGTTEAFF
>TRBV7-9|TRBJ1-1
CARRGGGTEAFF
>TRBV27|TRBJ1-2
CASSLVGVDRGYGYTF
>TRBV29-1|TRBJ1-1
CSVEPTGLWTEAFF
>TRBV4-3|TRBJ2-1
CASSQDRDSQGRPYNEQFF
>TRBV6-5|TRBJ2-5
CASSYGAPVGLRQYF
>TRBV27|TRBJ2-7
CASSQNGPGNYEQYF
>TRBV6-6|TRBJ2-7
CASSYTGQDSSYEQYF
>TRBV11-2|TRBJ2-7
CASSPDRGHEQYF
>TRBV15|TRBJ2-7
CATSRDRGRGSYEQYF
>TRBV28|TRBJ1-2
CASSKVGQGAFWYGYTF
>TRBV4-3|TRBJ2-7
CASSLRTDSYEQYF
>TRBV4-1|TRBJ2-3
CASSQDDRVSTDTQYF
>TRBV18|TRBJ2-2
CASSRTGRNLIPNTGELFF
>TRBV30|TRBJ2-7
CAWGPLAGGEYEQYF
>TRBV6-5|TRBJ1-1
CASSNRDRMYEAFF
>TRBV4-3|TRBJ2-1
CASSLQAAGVSWNEQFF
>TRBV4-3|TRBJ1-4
CASSQDPGTGGNNEKLFF
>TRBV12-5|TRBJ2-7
CASGLPTGLAGGYEQYF
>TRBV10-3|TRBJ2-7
CAISEPGWRWAYF
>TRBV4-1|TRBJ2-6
CASSQAGRGNEGANVLTF
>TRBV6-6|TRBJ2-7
CASSYTWAGGEQYF
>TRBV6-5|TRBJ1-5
CASSPDREMFQPQHF
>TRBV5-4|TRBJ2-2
CASSLAGQGGPNTGELFF